This T cell receptor (beta chain) was identified in a study of technical replicates of blood from four donors. Assay: immunoSEQ multiplex PCR; the TCRdb copy retains only in-frame clones and omits some. Found here are 53,000 or so clones, roughly 95% of them singletons; the top ten hold around 4.2%. Input material: PBMCs. This TCR was recovered from a human donor in good health. Some clones in this sample may be carry-over from other donors' samples.

The CDR3 nucleotides read TGCGCCAGCAGCCCAAACAGGGGGGTTAACACTGAAGCTTTCTTT. It translates to CASSPNRGVNTEAFF. The chain joins TRBV4-3 to TRBJ1-1, with 8 bases lining up with TRBD1. V lost 4 bases and J lost 2; bases outside the gene matches: 6. The CDR3 loop spans 15 amino acids. Germline CDR1 and CDR2: LGHNA and YSLEER.